This T cell receptor beta chain was obtained from a study of blood T cell repertoires in COVID-19. On the study more broadly: Whether acute or convalescent, the COVID-19 samples came from the United States, Italy and Spain. PBMCs, B-cell-depleted T cells, or T cells were the source of the cDNA or gDNA that made up the material.

Profiling relied on immunoSEQ multiplex PCR, and the TCRdb table lists in-frame clones only, not all of them. The table shows fewer than 250,000 clones, with 70% to 90% occurring only once. After removal of 4 bases from V and 2 bases from J, the junction contained 5 bases not matched to a gene. CDR1 and CDR2 from the germline V gene are SGHRS and YFSETQ. The CDR3 is made up of 15 amino acids. This clone was detected only once. The TCR was taken from a woman aged 40 to 55 who had recovered from COVID-19. Sequencing used peripheral blood. The chain carries TRBV5-1 and TRBJ2-2; TRBD2 aligns across 7 bases. The DNA for the CDR3 is TGCGCCAGCAGCGCCCGGGACTATAACACCGGGGAGCTGTTTTTT. Residues: CASSARDYNTGELFF.